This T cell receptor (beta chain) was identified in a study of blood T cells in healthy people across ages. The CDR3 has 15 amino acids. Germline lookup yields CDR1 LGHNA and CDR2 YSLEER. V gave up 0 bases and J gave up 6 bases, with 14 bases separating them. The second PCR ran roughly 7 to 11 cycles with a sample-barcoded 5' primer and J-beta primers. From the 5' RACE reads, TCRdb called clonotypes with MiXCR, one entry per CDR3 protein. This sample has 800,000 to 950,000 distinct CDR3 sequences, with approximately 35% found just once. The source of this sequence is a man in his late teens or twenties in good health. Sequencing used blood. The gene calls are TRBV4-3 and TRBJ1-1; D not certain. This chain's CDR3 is CASSQENLRAAEAFF. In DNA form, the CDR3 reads TGCGCCAGCAGCCAAGAAAATCTGCGGGCAGCTGAAGCTTTCTTT.